Listed below are T cell receptor beta chains from one sample, sequenced in a study of blood T cell repertoires in COVID-19. Generated by immunoSEQ multiplex PCR, the TCRdb table keeps only in-frame clones and is missing some. This sample has 390,000 or so clones; 80% to 90% occur once, and the top ten carry less than 1.2%. Input material: PBMCs or T cells enriched from blood (not recorded which). These receptors were collected from a man younger than 35 who had recovered from COVID-19. The CDR3 runs from the conserved cysteine through the conserved F or W. The D gene is left open where the match is weak.

D: NA
J: TRBJ1-2
V: TRBV12-5
DNA: TGTGCTAGTGGTTGGGGGGTTGGAGGCTACACCTTC
CDR3: CASGWGVGGYTF

D: TRBD1
J: TRBJ1-5
V: TRBV9
DNA: TGTGCCAGCAGCGTGACAGGGGGCAATCAGCCCCAGCATTTT
CDR3: CASSVTGGNQPQHF

D: TRBD2
J: TRBJ2-7
V: TRBV3-1/TRBV3-2
DNA: TGTGCCAGCAGCCCGAGGACTAGCGGGAGCGAGCAGTACTTC
CDR3: CASSPRTSGSEQYF

D: TRBD1
J: TRBJ2-5
V: TRBV30
DNA: TGTGCCGGAGGACAGGGAAGAGAGACCCAGTACTTC
CDR3: CAGGQGRETQYF

D: TRBD1
J: TRBJ1-3
V: TRBV5-1
DNA: TGCGCCAGCAGCCAAGGGACAGGGGGAAACACCATATATTTT
CDR3: CASSQGTGGNTIYF

D: NA
J: TRBJ2-7
V: TRBV19
DNA: TGTGCCAGCTCAGGGGGGTCGTGGGCCGAGCAGTACTTC
CDR3: CASSGGSWAEQYF

D: NA
J: TRBJ2-3
V: TRBV5-6
DNA: TGTGCCAGCAGCGATATCAACAGCGGGCGCGGTGGCACAGATACGCAGTATTTT
CDR3: CASSDINSGRGGTDTQYF

D: NA
J: TRBJ2-5
V: TRBV25-1
DNA: TGTGCCAGCAGTGAATTTAAGTCAGTCCAAGAGACCCAGTACTTC
CDR3: CASSEFKSVQETQYF

D: NA
J: TRBJ1-5
V: TRBV4-1
DNA: TGCGCCAGCAGCCAAGAGTCTGGGTCAATCCTAGGTCAGCCCCAGCATTTT
CDR3: CASSQESGSILGQPQHF

D: TRBD1
J: TRBJ1-5
V: TRBV2
DNA: TGTGCCAGCAGTGTACGCGGGACAGGCGATAGCAATCAGCCCCAGCATTTT
CDR3: CASSVRGTGDSNQPQHF

D: TRBD1
J: TRBJ2-1
V: TRBV29-1
DNA: TGCAGCGTTGAAGATGGTGACAGGGGACTCTCCTACAATGAGCAGTTCTTC
CDR3: CSVEDGDRGLSYNEQFF

D: NA
J: TRBJ1-2
V: TRBV7-9
DNA: TGTGCCAGCAGCTTAGTAGCACTTTCTGGCTATGGCTACACCTTC
CDR3: CASSLVALSGYGYTF

D: TRBD2
J: TRBJ2-7
V: TRBV3-1/TRBV3-2
DNA: TGTGCCAGCAGCCAAGATCTATCTTCGTTACTAGCGGGAAACTACGAGCAGTACTTC
CDR3: CASSQDLSSLLAGNYEQYF

D: NA
J: TRBJ2-5
V: TRBV4-1
DNA: TGCGCCAGCAGCCTGAGGCGGGGCGAGACCCAGTACTTC
CDR3: CASSLRRGETQYF